This T cell receptor beta chain derives from a study of shared clonotypes between healthy human individuals. Germline V gives CDR1 SGHNT, CDR2 YYREEE (reference sequence). With 3 bases clipped from V and 5 bases from J, the junction kept 9 bases outside the gene matches. This CDR3 is built from 15 residues. Assay: immunoSEQ multiplex PCR; the TCRdb copy retains only in-frame clones and omits some. Of fewer than 500,000 clones listed, roughly 85% are singletons. J is TRBJ2-5 and V is TRBV5-4; TRBD1 matches 8 bases. The sequenced sample consisted of PBMCs. This clonotype originated in a woman between 35 and 50 years old in good health. Some clones in this sample may be carry-over from other donors' samples. In nucleotides, the CDR3 is TGTGCCAGCAGCTCGACAGGGGAGGCGACGGAGACCCAGTACTTC. It specifies CASSSTGEATETQYF.